This TCR beta chain appears in the sequencing data of a study of OX40 agonist ivuxolimab in advanced cancers. Whole-study context: Ivuxolimab, an agonistic anti-OX40 (CD134) antibody, was given to patients.

Libraries were prepared by immunoSEQ multiplex PCR; TCRdb keeps only in-frame clonotypes and omits some of them. The top ten hold 1.5% to 2% of the sample, which has about 77,000 clones, about 90% seen once. Points on this clone: Its target is unknown.

Germline V lookup: CDR1 SGDLS, CDR2 YYNGEE. V shed 4 bases and J 8 bases; nucleotides not matched to a gene: 11. The CDR3 is made up of 15 amino acids. No patient had autoimmune disease or received systemic immunosuppression. Peripheral blood came from all dose cohorts at three timepoints. Study conclusions and caveats: Expanded peripheral T-cell antigen specificity went undetermined.

This receptor was identified in an adult with an advanced solid tumor such as melanoma, head and neck, liver or kidney cancer. The specimen was CD4+ or CD8+ T cells sorted from blood, collected in a trial of the OX40 agonist ivuxolimab. V usage is TRBV9 and J usage is TRBJ2-1; 8 bases are shared with TRBD2. CDR3 bases: TGTGCCAGCAGCCTAGCCGGGACTAGTCTGCATGAGCAGTTCTTC. Residues: CASSLAGTSLHEQFF.